This TCR beta chain comes out of a study of shared clonotypes between healthy human individuals. TCRdb's copy holds only in-frame clones and misses some; the assay was immunoSEQ multiplex PCR. The table lists a few hundred thousand clones, around 97% of them singletons. Study findings and constraints: Sharing across several donors was seen in 4% to 6.5% of naive CD4 clonotypes. Generation probability values for non-shared clonotypes were lower than those for clonotypes shared by all four donors.

Germline V gives CDR1 SGDLS, CDR2 YYNGEE. The CDR3 runs 12 residues. V lost 7 bases to trimming and J lost 10 bases, with 15 bases between them. Of note for this clone: Its antigen is currently unknown.

Adult donors, all healthy and HIV-negative, had no recent acute infections or vaccinations. Splitting of CD4+ cells produced CD45RA+ naive and CD45RA-negative memory subsets. The sequencing input was naive CD4+ T cells sorted from blood. Subset noted: CD45RA+ positively selected. This receptor was identified in a woman aged 25-40 years in good health. V usage is TRBV9 and J usage is TRBJ2-1; D gene ambiguous. The CDR3: CASGSGRSEQFF. CDR3 sequence (DNA): TGTGCCAGCGGGTCGGGTAGAAGCGAGCAGTTCTTC. Full variable domain (outside the CDR3, taken from reference TRBV9 and TRBJ2-1): DSGVTQTPKHLITATGQRVTLRCSPRSGDLSVYWYQQSLDQGLQFLIQYYNGEERAKGNILERFSAQQFPDLHSELNLSSLELGDSALYFCASGSGRSEQFFGPGTRLTVL.